This T cell receptor beta chain was found in a study of Tregs in tolerant kidney transplant recipients. Notes on the study in general: Few patients were studied, so findings need validation in larger groups. Expanding Tregs on activated donor B cells appeared to best identify donor-specific TCRbeta clones. Biological reproducibility was not directly addressed in this study.

Details on this clone: Its antigen is not known.

The CDR3 is 13 residues long. Germline loops: CDR1 MNHEY, CDR2 SVGAGI. The V segment lost 5 bases and the J segment 3 bases; nucleotides outside the gene matches: 4. Related graft donors supplied nonmyeloablative bone marrow transplants, and mixed chimerism was transient. Method: immunoSEQ multiplex PCR; TCRdb's copy keeps in-frame clones and lacks some. The table records approximately 90,000 clones, approximately 93% of them present only once. This chain uses TRBV6-5 with TRBJ2-7; TRBD1 matches 7 bases. The sequencing used CD4+ T cells from blood (PBMCs), collected 12 months after the transplant. The origin of this receptor is a human patient who received a combined kidney and bone marrow transplant. Some of these T cells may belong to the graft donor. CDR3 sequence reads: CASSSRDSYEQYF. DNA of the CDR3: TGTGCCAGCAGTAGCCGGGACAGCTACGAGCAGTACTTC.